Each of the 21 T cell receptor beta chains below was sequenced from the same sample in a study of neurological immune-mediated disorders. TCRdb analysed the 5' RACE reads with MiXCR anew, one entry per CDR3 protein. The sample contains approximately 70,000 distinct CDR3 sequences, 3% to 5% of which appear only once. Sequences were obtained from PBMCs. Receptors originate from a man aged 30 to 39 with multiple sclerosis.

The sample holds many counts of this clonotype. This rearrangement joins TRBV29-1 to TRBJ2-2, with no clear D. The V end lost 3 bases, the J end lost 6 bases, and 8 bases lay between the germline ends. This CDR3 spans 12 amino acids. Looked up from germline, CDR1 is SQVTM and CDR2 is ANQGSEA. The CDR3 bases are TGCAGCGTTGATGGGTTCTCCGGGGAGCTGTTTTTT. Its protein product is CSVDGFSGELFF.

This clonotype was counted ten times or more. The CDR3 nucleotides are TGCGCCAGCAGCTCCCAGGCTAGCGGGGTATACACAGATACGCAGTATTTT. Protein product: CASSSQASGVYTDTQYF. The V gene is TRBV5-1, the J gene TRBJ2-3; the match to TRBD2 covers 9 bases. V lost 3 bases to trimming and J lost 2 bases; unmatched junction nucleotides: 10. CDR1 is SGHRS, CDR2 YFSETQ, per germline. The CDR3 runs 17 residues.

This clonotype was found a few times. The V gene is TRBV12-3 or TRBV12-4, the J gene TRBJ1-2; a possible D gene is TRBD1 (6 bases). Trimming shortened V by 4 bases and J by 1 base, and 13 bases separated the two germline ends. The CDR3 spans 15 residues. The CDR3 protein is CASSSPGQLNYGYTF. CDR3 sequence (DNA): TGTGCCAGCAGTTCCCCGGGACAACTTAACTATGGCTACACCTTC.

In this sample, this clonotype turned up many times. V is TRBV14 and J is TRBJ2-1, with D possibly called TRBD1 or TRBD2 (6 bases each). Trimming left V 0 bases short and J 4 bases short, with 13 bases between. Germline-derived CDR1 and CDR2 are SGHDN and FVKESK. This CDR3 has 16 residues. CDR3 loop: CASSQDVGGIYNEQFF. CDR3 DNA: TGTGCCAGCAGCCAAGATGTGGGGGGCATATACAATGAGCAGTTCTTC.

This clonotype was picked up many times. CDR3 region: CASSLVSVSYEQYF. CDR3 nucleotide sequence: TGCGCCAGCAGCTTGGTGTCGGTCTCCTACGAGCAGTACTTC. This sequence joins TRBV5-1 and TRBJ2-7; no firm D call. Germline assignment: CDR1 SGHRS and CDR2 YFSETQ. V lost 0 bases, J lost 0 bases, and 7 bases lay in between. The CDR3 sequence is 14 residues long.

This clonotype showed up many times. The rearrangement links TRBV29-1 to TRBJ2-1; D unclear. Germline CDR1 SQVTM, CDR2 ANQGSEA. CDR3 size: 10 residues. Trimming shortened V by 5 bases and J by 5 bases, and 4 bases separated the two germline ends. The CDR3 spells CSVSNNEQFF. DNA for the CDR3: TGCAGCGTTTCCAACAATGAGCAGTTCTTC.

There are many counts of this clonotype. The chain recombines TRBV20-1 with TRBJ2-1; no clear D. This CDR3 contains 12 residues. Trimming pared 6 bases from V and 3 bases from J, leaving 9 bases between. The germline CDR1 and CDR2 sequences are DFQATT and SNEGSKA (reference sequence). CDR3 nucleotides: TGCAGTGCACCGCGCCACTACAATGAGCAGTTCTTC. This codes for CSAPRHYNEQFF.

The J gene is TRBJ2-1, the V gene TRBV18, with 7 bases aligning to TRBD2. With 3 bases clipped from V and 0 bases from J, the junction kept 14 bases outside the gene matches. From germline, CDR1 is KGHSH and CDR2 LQKENI. The CDR3 totals 19 residues. The CDR3: CASSPRERGKPSSYNEQFF. The CDR3 bases are TGTGCCAGCTCACCGCGGGAGCGGGGTAAACCTAGCTCCTACAATGAGCAGTTCTTC.

This clonotype was seen at least ten times. This rearrangement joins TRBV27 to TRBJ2-6; 8 nucleotides align to TRBD1. This CDR3 region has 17 residues. CDR1 is MNHEY, CDR2 SMNVEV, per germline (reference sequence). Germline trimming cut 5 bases from V and 3 bases from J; bases unmatched to any gene: 9. The CDR3 is CASSPQDRAVGANVLTF. CDR3 DNA: TGTGCCAGCAGTCCCCAGGACAGGGCTGTTGGGGCCAACGTCCTGACTTTC.

This clonotype was seen repeatedly, ten times or more. The CDR3 DNA sequence: TGCAGTGACCTCCGGGGGAATAGTTTGACTGAAGCTTTCTTT. Residues: CSDLRGNSLTEAFF. The chain recombines TRBV20-1 with TRBJ1-1; TRBD1 might be the D (5 bases). Looked up from germline, CDR1 is DFQATT and CDR2 is SNEGSKA (reference sequence). The CDR3 is 14 residues long. Trimming cost V 7 bases and J 5 bases, with 20 bases left between them.

There are many counts of this clonotype. The gene calls are TRBV6-6 and TRBJ1-1; the match to TRBD1 covers 9 bases. The V gene end was trimmed by 4 bases and the J gene end by 1 base; junction bases not matched to a gene: 4. CDR1 is MNHNY, CDR2 SVGAGI, per germline (reference sequence). The CDR3 totals 15 residues. CDR3 coding DNA: TGTGCCAGCAGTTTGGGACAGGGAACGAACACTGAAGCTTTCTTT. Protein: CASSLGQGTNTEAFF.

At least ten counts were recorded for this clonotype. The V gene is TRBV3-1, the J gene TRBJ2-2; weak D call: TRBD2 (7 bases). The CDR3 covers 14 residues. From germline, CDR1 is LGHDT and CDR2 YNNKEL (reference sequence). The ends were cut back, 5 bases at V and 4 bases at J, with 11 bases in the middle. CDR3 region: CASSFGGPTGELFF. For the CDR3, the DNA is TGTGCCAGCAGCTTCGGGGGGCCCACCGGGGAGCTGTTTTTT.

Ten or more counts support this clonotype. V is TRBV20-1 and J is TRBJ2-1, with D possibly matching TRBD2 (6 bases). Per germline, CDR1 DFQATT and CDR2 SNEGSKA (reference sequence). Trimming shortened V by 0 bases and J by 8 bases, and 14 bases separated the two germline ends. This CDR3 has 14 amino acids. The CDR3 DNA reads TGCAGTGCTAGAGATCGGGGGTTAGGATATGAGCAGTTCTTC. Translated, it gives CSARDRGLGYEQFF.

This clonotype was seen ten or more times. V is TRBV6-2 or TRBV6-3 and J is TRBJ1-1; maybe TRBD1 (5 bases). Germline CDR1 is MNHEY and CDR2 is SVGEGT. The CDR3 consists of 15 residues. Trimming stripped 6 bases from V and 3 bases from J, with 17 bases between. DNA for the CDR3: TGTGCCAGCAGAACTAGGACAAAGGGGTACACTGAAGCTTTCTTT. Translated, it gives CASRTRTKGYTEAFF.

This clonotype appeared many times. This chain joins TRBV10-3 and TRBJ2-6, with D uncertain. V lost 3 bases to trimming and J lost 2 bases, with 8 bases between them. Germline-derived CDR1 and CDR2 are ENHRY and SYGVKD. The CDR3 loop spans 15 amino acids. CDR3 in amino acids: CAISDARAGANVLTF. As DNA, the CDR3 is TGTGCCATCAGTGATGCTAGGGCTGGGGCCAACGTCCTGACTTTC.

This clonotype was counted ten times or more. V and J are TRBV5-1 and TRBJ1-1, with D tentatively TRBD1 (5 bases). Germline V gene lookup returns CDR1 SGHRS and CDR2 YFSETQ. Trimming left V 4 bases short and J 1 base short, with 20 bases between. This CDR3 spans 17 amino acids. CDR3 sequence reads: CASSPTGGTGGNTEAFF. CDR3 bases: TGCGCCAGCAGCCCAACGGGCGGGACGGGAGGGAACACTGAAGCTTTCTTT.

This clonotype showed up many times. The chain recombines TRBV27 with TRBJ2-3, with 12 bases fitting TRBD2. The V gene's germline CDR1 is MNHEY and CDR2 SMNVEV (reference sequence). CDR3 length equals 17 residues. V shed 5 bases and J 1 base; nucleotides not matched to a gene: 7. Here the CDR3 reads CASSPRRTSGGTDTQYF. The CDR3 DNA reads TGTGCCAGCAGTCCCCGACGGACTAGCGGGGGCACAGATACGCAGTATTTT.

This clonotype occurred many times. The CDR3 nucleotides are TGTGCCAGCAGCCCGGGGACTAGCGGGATGTTATCCTACGAGCAGTACTTC. This translates into CASSPGTSGMLSYEQYF. The rearrangement links TRBV5-5 to TRBJ2-7, with 13 nucleotides matching TRBD2. V shed 4 bases, J shed 1 base, and the junction held 8 bases outside the gene matches. Germline CDR1 and CDR2: SGHKS and YYEKEE (reference sequence). There are 17 residues in the CDR3.

This clonotype was seen repeatedly, ten times or more. This rearrangement joins TRBV10-3 to TRBJ2-7; D is unresolved. V was clipped by 0 bases and J by 3 bases, with 9 bases between them. Germline CDR1 reads ENHRY; CDR2 reads SYGVKD. The CDR3 runs 14 residues. CDR3 bases: TGTGCCATCAGTGAGTCGAAACTAAACTACGAGCAGTACTTC. Its translation is CAISESKLNYEQYF.

This clonotype was seen many times. The gene calls are TRBV7-2 and TRBJ1-6, with TRBD1 matching over 7 bases. CDR3 length: 14 amino acids. Germline CDR1 and CDR2: SGHTA and FQGNSA. V lost 6 bases to trimming and J lost 7 bases; unmatched junction nucleotides: 6. DNA for the CDR3: TGTGCCAGCAGGCAAGGGACAGTGAATTCACCCCTCCACTTT. The encoded protein is CASRQGTVNSPLHF.

This clonotype was observed at least ten times. V gene TRBV7-3 combines with J gene TRBJ1-5; perhaps TRBD1 as D (6 bases). Per germline, CDR1 SGHTA and CDR2 FQGTGA. CDR3 length equals 15 residues. Trimming left V 5 bases short and J 3 bases short, with 14 bases between. CDR3 amino acids: CASSPGGQNNQPQHF. Here the CDR3 DNA reads TGTGCCAGCAGCCCGGGGGGCCAGAACAATCAGCCCCAGCATTTT.